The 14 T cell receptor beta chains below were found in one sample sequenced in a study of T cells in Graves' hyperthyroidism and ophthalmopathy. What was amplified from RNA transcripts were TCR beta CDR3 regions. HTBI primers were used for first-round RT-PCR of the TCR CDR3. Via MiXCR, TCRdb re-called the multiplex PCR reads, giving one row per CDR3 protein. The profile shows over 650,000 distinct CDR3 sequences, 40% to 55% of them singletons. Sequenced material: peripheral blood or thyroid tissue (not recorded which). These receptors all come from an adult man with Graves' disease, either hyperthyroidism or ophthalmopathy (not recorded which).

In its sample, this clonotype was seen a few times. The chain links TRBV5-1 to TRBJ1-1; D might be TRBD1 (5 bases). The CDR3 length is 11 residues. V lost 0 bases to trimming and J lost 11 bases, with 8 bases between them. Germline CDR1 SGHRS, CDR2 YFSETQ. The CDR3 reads CASSLGQGAFF. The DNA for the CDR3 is TGCGCCAGCAGCTTGGGCCAGGGCGCTTTCTTT.

This CDR3 is CASSLTPGALNYGYTF. CDR3 sequence (DNA): TGTGCCAGCAGCCTCACTCCAGGGGCGCTTAACTATGGCTACACCTTC. The rearrangement joins TRBV11-2 to TRBJ1-2; D is possibly TRBD1 (6 bases). Germline CDR1 reads SGHAT; CDR2 reads FQNNGV. V lost 5 bases, J lost 1 base, and 17 bases lay in between. The CDR3 length is 16 residues.

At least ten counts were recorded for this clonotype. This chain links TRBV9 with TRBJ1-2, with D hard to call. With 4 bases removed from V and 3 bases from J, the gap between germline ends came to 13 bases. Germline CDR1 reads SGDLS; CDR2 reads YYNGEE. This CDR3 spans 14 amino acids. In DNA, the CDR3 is TGTGCCAGCAGCCCCGGAGTAGGTGACTATGGCTACACCTTC. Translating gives CASSPGVGDYGYTF.

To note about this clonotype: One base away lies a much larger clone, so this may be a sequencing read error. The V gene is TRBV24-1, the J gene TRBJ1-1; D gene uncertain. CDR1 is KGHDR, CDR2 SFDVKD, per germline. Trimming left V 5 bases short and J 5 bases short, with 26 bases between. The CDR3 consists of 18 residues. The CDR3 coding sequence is TGTGCCACCAGTGCCCCCGGGCGAGGGAGTGATGGAGGGACTGAAGCTTTCTTT. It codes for CATSAPGRGSDGGTEAFF.

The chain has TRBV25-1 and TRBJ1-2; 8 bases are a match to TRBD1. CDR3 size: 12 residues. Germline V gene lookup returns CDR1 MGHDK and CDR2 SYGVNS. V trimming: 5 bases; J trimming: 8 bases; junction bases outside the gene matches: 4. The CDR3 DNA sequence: TGTGCCAGCAGTCGTTCAGGGGGCGGCTACACCTTC. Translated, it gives CASSRSGGGYTF.

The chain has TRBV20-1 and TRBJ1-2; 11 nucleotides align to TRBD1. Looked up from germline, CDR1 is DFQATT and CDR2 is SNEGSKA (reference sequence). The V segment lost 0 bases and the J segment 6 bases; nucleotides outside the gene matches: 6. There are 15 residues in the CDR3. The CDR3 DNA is TGCAGTGCTAGAGATGGGACAGGGGGGTGGGATGGCTACACCTTC. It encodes CSARDGTGGWDGYTF.

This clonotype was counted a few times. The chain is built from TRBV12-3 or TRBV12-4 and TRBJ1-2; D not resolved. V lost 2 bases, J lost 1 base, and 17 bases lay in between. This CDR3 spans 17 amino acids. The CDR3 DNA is TGTGCCAGCAGTTTAACAAGGGCCAGCCGACTTAACTATGGCTACACCTTC. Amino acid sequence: CASSLTRASRLNYGYTF.

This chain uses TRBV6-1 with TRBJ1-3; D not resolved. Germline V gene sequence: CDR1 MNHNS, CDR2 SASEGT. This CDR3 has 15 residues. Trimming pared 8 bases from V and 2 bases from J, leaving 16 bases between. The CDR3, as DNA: TGTGCCAGCTTCGACCCTCCGGGTACTGGAAACACCATATATTTT. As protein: CASFDPPGTGNTIYF.

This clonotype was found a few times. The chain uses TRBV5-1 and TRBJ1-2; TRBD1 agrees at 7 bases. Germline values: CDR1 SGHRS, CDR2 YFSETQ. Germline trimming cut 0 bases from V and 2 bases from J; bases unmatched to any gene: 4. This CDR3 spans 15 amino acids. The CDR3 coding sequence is TGCGCCAGCAGCTTGGGGGGGACAGAAAACTATGGCTACACCTTC. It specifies CASSLGGTENYGYTF.

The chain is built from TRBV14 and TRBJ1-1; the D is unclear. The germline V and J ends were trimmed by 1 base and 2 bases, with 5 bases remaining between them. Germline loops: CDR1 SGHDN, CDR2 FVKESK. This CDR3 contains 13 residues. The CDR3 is CASSQARNTEAFF. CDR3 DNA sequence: TGTGCCAGCAGCCAAGCCAGAAACACTGAAGCTTTCTTT.

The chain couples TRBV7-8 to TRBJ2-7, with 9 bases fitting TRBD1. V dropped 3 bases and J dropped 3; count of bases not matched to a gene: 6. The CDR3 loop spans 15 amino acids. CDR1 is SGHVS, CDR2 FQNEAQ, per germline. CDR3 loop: CASSLGQGMVYEQYF. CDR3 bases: TGTGCCAGCAGCTTGGGACAGGGTATGGTCTACGAGCAGTACTTC.

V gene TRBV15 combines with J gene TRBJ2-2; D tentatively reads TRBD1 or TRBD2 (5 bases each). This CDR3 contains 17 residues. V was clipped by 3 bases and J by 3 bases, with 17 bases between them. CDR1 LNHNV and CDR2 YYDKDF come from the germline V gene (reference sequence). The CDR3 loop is CATSRGDGGLYTGELFF. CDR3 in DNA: TGTGCCACCAGCAGGGGGGACGGTGGGTTGTACACCGGGGAGCTGTTTTTT.

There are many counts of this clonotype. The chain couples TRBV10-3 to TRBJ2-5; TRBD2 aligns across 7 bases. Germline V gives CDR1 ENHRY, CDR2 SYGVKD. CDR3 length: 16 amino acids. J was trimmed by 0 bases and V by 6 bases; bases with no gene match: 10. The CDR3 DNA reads TGTGCCATCAGGGGAGGGTCGGACGGTTACCAAGAGACCCAGTACTTC. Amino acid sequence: CAIRGGSDGYQETQYF.

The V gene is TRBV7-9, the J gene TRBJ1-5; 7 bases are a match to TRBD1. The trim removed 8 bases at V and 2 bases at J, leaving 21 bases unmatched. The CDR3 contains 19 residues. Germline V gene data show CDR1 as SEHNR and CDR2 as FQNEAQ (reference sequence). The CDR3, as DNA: TGTGCCAGCGGCGCAGGGGGGGGGCCCGCTGGGATGGGCAATCAGCCCCAGCATTTT. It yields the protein CASGAGGGPAGMGNQPQHF.